This TCR beta chain was recovered during a study of cytomegalovirus exposure and HLA in healthy donors. The PCR contained 60 Vbeta and 13 Jbeta primers. Assay: immunoSEQ multiplex PCR; the TCRdb copy retains only in-frame clones and omits some. The sample has 150,000 to 200,000 clones; 79% are singletons. Germline assignment: CDR1 SGHNT and CDR2 YYREEE (reference sequence). CDR3 length equals 13 residues. V was cut by 5 bases and J by 7 bases, with 10 bases left in between. The chain couples TRBV5-4 to TRBJ1-6, with a tentative D call TRBD1 (5 bases). Specimen: PBMCs. The TCR originated in a girl aged 10-17 years in good health and CMV-seropositive. In DNA, the CDR3 is TGTGCCAGCAGTTCACAGGTAAATTCACCCCTCCACTTT. Its translation is CASSSQVNSPLHF.